The T cell receptor beta chain under discussion was sequenced for a study of CD4 T cells in relation to SARS-CoV-2 and coronaviruses. The wider study: After approximately 10 days of antigen culture, PBMC TCR beta CDR3s were sequenced. The restricting HLA molecule for shared crossreactive spike epitopes was mapped. Study conclusions and caveats: In roughly 61% of donors, memory CD4+ clonotypes crossrecognized SARS-CoV-2 and at least one common cold coronavirus spike.

To note about this clone: What it binds is unknown.

Germline lookup yields CDR1 MDHEN and CDR2 SYDVKM. J was trimmed by 12 bases and V by 3 bases; bases with no gene match: 8. CDR3 length equals 13 residues. Clones were read by immunoSEQ multiplex PCR, and TCRdb kept only the in-frame ones, dropping some. Of tens of thousands of clones in the sample, over 70% were seen once. The unexposed donors gave CD4+ T cells in about 2011-2019, prior to COVID-19. After approximately ten days of culture, CD4+ T cells were isolated. As cell numbers allowed, unexposed-donor CD4+ T cells faced SARS-CoV-2 S/N and four cold-coronavirus spikes. Sequenced material: CD4+ T cells from PBMCs, cultured in vitro. This clonotype was obtained from a human donor in good health. The genes are TRBV28 and TRBJ1-1, with 9 bases lining up with TRBD1. CDR3 nucleotide sequence: TGTGCCAGCAGTTTTATAACAGGGGGCTCGACTTTCTTT. Translated: CASSFITGGSTFF.